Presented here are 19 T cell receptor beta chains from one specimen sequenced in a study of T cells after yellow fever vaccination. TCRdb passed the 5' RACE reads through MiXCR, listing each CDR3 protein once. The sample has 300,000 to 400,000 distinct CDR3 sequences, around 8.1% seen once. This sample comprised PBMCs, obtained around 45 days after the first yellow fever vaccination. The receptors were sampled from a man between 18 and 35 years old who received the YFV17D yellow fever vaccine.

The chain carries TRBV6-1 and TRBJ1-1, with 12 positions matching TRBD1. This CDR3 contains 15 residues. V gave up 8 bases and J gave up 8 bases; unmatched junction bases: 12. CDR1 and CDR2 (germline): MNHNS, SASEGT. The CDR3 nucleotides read TGTGCCAGCGTAAAGGGGGACAGGGGGCTATGGGAAGCTTTCTTT. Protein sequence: CASVKGDRGLWEAFF.

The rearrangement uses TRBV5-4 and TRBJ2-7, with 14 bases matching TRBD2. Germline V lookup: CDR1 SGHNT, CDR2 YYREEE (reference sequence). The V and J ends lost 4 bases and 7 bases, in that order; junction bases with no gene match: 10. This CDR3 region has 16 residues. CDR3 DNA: TGTGCCAGCAGCCAAGGACTAGCGGGGGGCCCGTGGGAGCAGTACTTC. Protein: CASSQGLAGGPWEQYF.

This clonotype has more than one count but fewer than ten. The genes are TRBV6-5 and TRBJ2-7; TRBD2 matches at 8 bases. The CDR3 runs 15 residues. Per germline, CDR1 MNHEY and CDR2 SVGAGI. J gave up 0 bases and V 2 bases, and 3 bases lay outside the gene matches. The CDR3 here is CASSYSAGGSYEQYF. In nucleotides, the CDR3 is TGTGCCAGCAGTTACAGCGCGGGGGGCTCCTACGAGCAGTACTTC.

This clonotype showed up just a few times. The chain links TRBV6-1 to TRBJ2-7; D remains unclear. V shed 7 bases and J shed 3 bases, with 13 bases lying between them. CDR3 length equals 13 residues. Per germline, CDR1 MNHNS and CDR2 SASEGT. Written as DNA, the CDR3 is TGTGCCAGCACCCGGGCGGAACTCTACGAGCAGTACGTC. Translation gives CASTRAELYEQYV.

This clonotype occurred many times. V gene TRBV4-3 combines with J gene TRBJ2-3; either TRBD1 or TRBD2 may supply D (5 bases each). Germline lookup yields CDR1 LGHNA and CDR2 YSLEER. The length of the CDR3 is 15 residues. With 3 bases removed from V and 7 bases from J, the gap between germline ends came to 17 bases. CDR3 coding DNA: TGCGCCAGCAGCCAGTCCCGGGACCCTCCTTATACGCAGTATTTT. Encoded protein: CASSQSRDPPYTQYF.

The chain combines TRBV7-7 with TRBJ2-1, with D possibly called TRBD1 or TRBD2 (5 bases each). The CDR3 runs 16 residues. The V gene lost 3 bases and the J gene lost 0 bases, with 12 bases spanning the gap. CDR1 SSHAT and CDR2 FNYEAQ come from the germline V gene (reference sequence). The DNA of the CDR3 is TGTGCCAGCAGCTTGGGGGAAGGGCCCTCCTACAATGAGCAGTTCTTC. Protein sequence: CASSLGEGPSYNEQFF.

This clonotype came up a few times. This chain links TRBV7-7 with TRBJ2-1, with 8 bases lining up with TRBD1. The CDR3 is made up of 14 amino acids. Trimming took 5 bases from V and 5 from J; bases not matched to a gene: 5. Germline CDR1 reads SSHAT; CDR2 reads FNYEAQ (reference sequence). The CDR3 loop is CASSPMDRDNEQFF. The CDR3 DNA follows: TGTGCCAGCAGCCCCATGGACAGGGACAATGAGCAGTTCTTC.

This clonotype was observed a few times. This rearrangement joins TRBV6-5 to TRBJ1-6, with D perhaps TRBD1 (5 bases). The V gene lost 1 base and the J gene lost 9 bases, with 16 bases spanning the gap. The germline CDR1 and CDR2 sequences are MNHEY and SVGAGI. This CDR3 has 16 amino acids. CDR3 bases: TGTGCCAGCAGTTACTGGGCAGGGTCTCGTAGTTCACCCCTCCACTTT. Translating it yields CASSYWAGSRSSPLHF.

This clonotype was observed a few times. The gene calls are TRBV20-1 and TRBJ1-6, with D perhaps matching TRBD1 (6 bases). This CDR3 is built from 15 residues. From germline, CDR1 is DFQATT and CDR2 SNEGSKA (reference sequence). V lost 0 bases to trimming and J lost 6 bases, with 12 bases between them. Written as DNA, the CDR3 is TGCAGTGCTAGAGATCCGCGACAGGTTAATTCACCCCTCCACTTT. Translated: CSARDPRQVNSPLHF.

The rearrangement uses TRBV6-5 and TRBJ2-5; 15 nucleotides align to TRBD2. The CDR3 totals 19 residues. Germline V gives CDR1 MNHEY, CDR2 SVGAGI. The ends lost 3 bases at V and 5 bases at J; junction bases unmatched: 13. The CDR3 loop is CASSYFRTSGGAPRETQYF. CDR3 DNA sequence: TGTGCCAGCAGTTATTTTCGGACTAGCGGGGGGGCCCCCCGGGAGACCCAGTACTTC.

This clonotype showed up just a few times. CDR3 protein: CASSLVGLASGELFF. CDR3 DNA sequence: TGTGCCAGCAGTTTGGTTGGGCTAGCGAGCGGGGAGCTGTTTTTT. This rearrangement joins TRBV12-3 or TRBV12-4 to TRBJ2-2, with D maybe TRBD2 (6 bases). Trimming removed 3 bases at V and 7 bases at J, with 15 bases between. There are 15 residues in the CDR3.

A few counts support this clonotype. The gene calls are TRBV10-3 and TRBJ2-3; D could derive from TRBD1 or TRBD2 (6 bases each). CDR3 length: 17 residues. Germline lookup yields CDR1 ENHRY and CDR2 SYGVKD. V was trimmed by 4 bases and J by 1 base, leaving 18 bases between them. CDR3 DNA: TGTGCCATCAGTGGCACAGGGACGGGAGTGGGCACAGATACGCAGTATTTT. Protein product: CAISGTGTGVGTDTQYF.

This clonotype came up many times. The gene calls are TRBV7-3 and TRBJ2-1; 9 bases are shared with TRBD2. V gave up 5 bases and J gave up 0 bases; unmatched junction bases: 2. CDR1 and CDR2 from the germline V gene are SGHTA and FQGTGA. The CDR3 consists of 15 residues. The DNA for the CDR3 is TGTGCCAGCAGCCTTAGCGGGAGCTCCTACAATGAGCAGTTCTTC. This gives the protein CASSLSGSSYNEQFF.

DNA for the CDR3: TGCAGTGCTAGAGATTTCGGCGGGGGGGCATACAATGAGCAGTTCTTC. Protein product: CSARDFGGGAYNEQFF. The chain joins TRBV20-1 to TRBJ2-1, with 9 bases matching TRBD2. From germline, CDR1 is DFQATT and CDR2 SNEGSKA (reference sequence). This CDR3 spans 16 amino acids. V dropped 0 bases and J dropped 4; count of bases not matched to a gene: 7.

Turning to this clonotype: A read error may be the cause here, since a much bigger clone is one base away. The CDR3 region has the DNA TGTGCCAGCAGCAAACCGGGAGGAGATACCCAGTACTTC. Amino acids: CASSKPGGDTQYF. The genes are TRBV7-9 and TRBJ2-5, with 7 positions matching TRBD2. CDR1 and CDR2 (germline): SEHNR, FQNEAQ (reference sequence). Losses at the gene ends were 5 bases for V and 8 bases for J; bases not matched to a gene: 8. This CDR3 region has 13 residues.

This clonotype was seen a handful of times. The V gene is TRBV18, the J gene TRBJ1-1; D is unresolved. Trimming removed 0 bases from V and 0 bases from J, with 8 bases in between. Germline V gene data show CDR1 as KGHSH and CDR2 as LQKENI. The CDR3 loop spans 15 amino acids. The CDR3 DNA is TGTGCCAGCTCACCACCGAATGTTTTGAACACTGAAGCTTTCTTT. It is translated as CASSPPNVLNTEAFF.

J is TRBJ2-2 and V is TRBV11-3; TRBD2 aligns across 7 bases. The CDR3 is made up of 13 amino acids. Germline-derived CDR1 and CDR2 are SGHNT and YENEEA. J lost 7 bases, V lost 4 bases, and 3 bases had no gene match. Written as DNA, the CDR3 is TGTGCCAGCAGCTCGGGGAGGGACGGGGAGCTGTTTTTT. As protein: CASSSGRDGELFF.

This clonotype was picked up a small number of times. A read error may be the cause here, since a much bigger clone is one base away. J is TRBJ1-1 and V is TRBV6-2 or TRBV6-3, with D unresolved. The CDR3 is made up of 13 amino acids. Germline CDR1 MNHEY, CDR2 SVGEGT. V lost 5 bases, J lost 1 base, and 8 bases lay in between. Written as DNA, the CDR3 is TGTGCCAGCAGTCGAAAGGGGAACACTGAAGCTTTCTTT. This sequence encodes CASSRKGNTEAFF.

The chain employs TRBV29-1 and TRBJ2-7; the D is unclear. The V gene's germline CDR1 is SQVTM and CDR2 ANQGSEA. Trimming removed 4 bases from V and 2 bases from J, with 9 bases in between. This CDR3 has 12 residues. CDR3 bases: TGCAGCGTTGGCGGAAGGACCTACGAGCAGTACTTC. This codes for CSVGGRTYEQYF.